This entry features one T cell receptor (beta chain) sequence. Antigen specificity is unknown. V lost 3 bases and J 7 bases, leaving 16 bases between the germline ends. This CDR3 comprises 16 residues. Germline CDR1 and CDR2: LNHNV and YYDKDF (reference sequence). A universal primer site was created by template switching, with the cDNA bearing unique molecular identifiers. A single record per CDR3 protein comes from TCRdb applying MiXCR to the 5' RACE reads. The table includes hundreds of thousands of distinct CDR3 sequences, 12% detected once. This record belongs to a study of identical twins. Whole-study results and caveats: Models underestimated out-of-frame TCR alpha sharing in monozygotic twins.

This sample was shared with a second study, whose subject was yellow fever vaccine responses in identical twins.

The TCR was taken from a woman aged 18-29 years in good health. The rearrangement joins TRBV15 to TRBJ1-6, with a tentative D call TRBD1 (6 bases). The specimen sequenced was CD8+ T cells sorted from blood. The CDR3 loop reads CATSRVTTGPNSPLHF. CDR3 nucleotide sequence: TGTGCCACCAGCAGGGTAACGACAGGCCCGAATTCACCCCTCCACTTT.